Following are 17 T cell receptor beta chains from one sample sequenced in a study of identical twins. A single record per CDR3 protein comes from TCRdb applying MiXCR to the 5' RACE reads. The sample lists 500,000 or so distinct CDR3 sequences; 14% were seen once. This sample was shared with a second study, whose subject was yellow fever vaccine responses in identical twins.

The sequenced material came from CD4+ T cells sorted from blood. The receptors shown here come from a woman between 18 and 29 years old in good health.

This clonotype was observed a few times. The chain carries TRBV5-1 and TRBJ2-5, with D maybe TRBD2 (6 bases). Trimming removed 3 bases at V and 1 base at J, with 16 bases between. CDR3 length equals 16 residues. CDR1 is SGHRS, CDR2 YFSETQ, per germline. CDR3 loop: CASSSGSAGSQETQYF. CDR3 sequence (DNA): TGCGCCAGCAGCTCTGGATCGGCGGGGAGCCAAGAGACCCAGTACTTC.

Worth noting for this clonotype: Being one base from a much bigger clone, this may be a read error. The rearrangement joins TRBV20-1 to TRBJ2-1, with TRBD2 matching over 9 bases. Germline CDR1 reads DFQATT; CDR2 reads SNEGSKA (reference sequence). The length of the CDR3 is 15 residues. V lost 4 bases to trimming and J lost 7 bases; unmatched junction nucleotides: 11. The CDR3 bases are TGCAGTGCTATTGAAACTAGCGGGTTGCTGAATGAGCAGTTCTTC. Translation: CSAIETSGLLNEQFF.

This clonotype has only a few counts. This rearrangement joins TRBV20-1 to TRBJ2-7; perhaps TRBD2 as D (6 bases). This CDR3 contains 12 residues. CDR1 is DFQATT and CDR2 is SNEGSKA in the germline V gene (reference sequence). V gave up 7 bases and J gave up 0 bases, with 10 bases separating them. CDR3 region: CSGRESSYEQYF. CDR3 in DNA: TGCAGTGGTCGGGAGAGCTCCTACGAGCAGTACTTC.

This clonotype was seen at least ten times. V and J are TRBV3-1 and TRBJ1-5; D unclear. The germline V gene encodes CDR1 LGHDT and CDR2 YNNKEL (reference sequence). This CDR3 has 12 residues. Trimming cost V 3 bases and J 4 bases, with 4 bases left between them. Here the CDR3 DNA reads TGTGCCAGCAGCCACCTGAATCAGCCCCAGCATTTT. Its protein product is CASSHLNQPQHF.

This clonotype was observed a handful of times. This chain joins TRBV24-1 and TRBJ2-5, with D unresolved. Germline loops: CDR1 KGHDR, CDR2 SFDVKD. V was shortened by 4 bases and J by 1 base, with 9 bases between the two germline ends. The CDR3 runs to 14 residues. The DNA for the CDR3 is TGTGCCACCAGTGAGAGGACGGGCCAAGAGACCCAGTACTTC. Its protein product is CATSERTGQETQYF.

This chain links TRBV2 with TRBJ2-2, with 7 bases aligning to TRBD1. Losses at the gene ends were 2 bases for V and 2 bases for J; bases not matched to a gene: 8. The CDR3 sequence is 17 residues long. The germline V gene has CDR1 SNHLY and CDR2 FYNNEI. Here the CDR3 reads CASSENRDSRNTGELFF. CDR3 in DNA: TGTGCCAGCAGTGAAAATAGGGACAGCCGAAACACCGGGGAGCTGTTTTTT.

The rearrangement joins TRBV30 to TRBJ2-7; 8 bases map to TRBD2. The CDR3 has 15 amino acids. The V gene end was trimmed by 2 bases and the J gene end by 7 bases; junction bases not matched to a gene: 13. Germline values: CDR1 GTSNPN, CDR2 SVGIG (reference sequence). In nucleotides, the CDR3 is TGTGCCTGGAGTCGCGGGGGGCCCTCTCCGTGGGAGCAGTACTTC. It is translated as CAWSRGGPSPWEQYF.

This sequence joins TRBV4-1 and TRBJ2-3; D remains unclear. The CDR3 has 14 amino acids. Per germline, CDR1 MGHRA and CDR2 YSYEKL. Deletions cut 0 bases from V and 0 bases from J, with 4 bases between. The CDR3 protein is CASSQDLSTDTQYF. CDR3 bases: TGCGCCAGCAGCCAAGACCTTAGCACAGATACGCAGTATTTT.

Written as DNA, the CDR3 is TGTGCCAGCAGCTTGGCCCAGGGGGCAGGCTACGAGCAGTACTTC. The encoded protein is CASSLAQGAGYEQYF. This chain uses TRBV5-5 with TRBJ2-7; 8 bases are a match to TRBD1. The CDR3 runs 15 residues. Looked up from germline, CDR1 is SGHKS and CDR2 is YYEKEE (reference sequence). With 0 bases clipped from V and 3 bases from J, the junction kept 5 bases outside the gene matches. Full variable domain (remainder filled in from reference TRBV5-5 and TRBJ2-7): DAGVTQSPTHLIKTRGQQVTLRCSPISGHKSVSWYQQVLGQGPQFIFQYYEKEERGRGNFPDRFSARQFPNYSSELNVNALLLGDSALYLCASSLAQGAGYEQYFGPGTRLTVT.

This clonotype was found many times. Written as DNA, the CDR3 is TGTGCCAGCAGTCCCAGACGGGTTAGCAATCAGCCCCAGCATTTT. Translation: CASSPRRVSNQPQHF. V usage is TRBV12-3 or TRBV12-4 and J usage is TRBJ1-5; D unclear. The CDR3 loop spans 15 amino acids. The germline V and J ends were trimmed by 5 bases and 0 bases, with 11 bases remaining between them.

This clonotype was counted ten times or more. This chain connects TRBV12-3 or TRBV12-4 to TRBJ1-3, with TRBD1 as a possible D gene (6 bases). The CDR3 totals 16 residues. V was trimmed by 6 bases and J by 0 bases, leaving 15 bases between them. CDR3 in DNA: TGTGCCAGCAGCCCCGACAGGCTAGACTCTGGAAACACCATATATTTT. This codes for CASSPDRLDSGNTIYF.

The chain employs TRBV11-1 and TRBJ2-1, with 14 bases aligning to TRBD2. Germline V CDR1 and CDR2: SGHAT, FQDESV (reference sequence). Germline trimming cut 4 bases from V and 6 bases from J; bases unmatched to any gene: 20. The CDR3 loop spans 21 amino acids. The CDR3 loop is CASSSGTGTGLAGGRSNEQFF. CDR3 in DNA: TGTGCCAGCAGCTCAGGGACAGGGACCGGACTAGCGGGGGGCCGGTCCAATGAGCAGTTCTTC. The full variable domain, its missing parts supplied by reference TRBV11-1 and TRBJ2-1, is EAEVAQSPRYKITEKSQAVAFWCDPISGHATLYWYRQILGQGPELLVQFQDESVVDDSQLPKDRFSAERLKGVDSTLKIQPAELGDSAMYLCASSSGTGTGLAGGRSNEQFFGPGTRLTVL.

The rearrangement joins TRBV7-2 to TRBJ2-2, with D perhaps TRBD2 (7 bases). Trimming stripped 3 bases from V and 2 bases from J, with 16 bases between. Looked up from germline, CDR1 is SGHTA and CDR2 is FQGNSA. The CDR3 consists of 17 residues. The CDR3 protein is CASSLGAKRGNTGELFF. The CDR3 DNA reads TGTGCCAGCAGCTTGGGGGCGAAGCGGGGTAACACCGGGGAGCTGTTTTTT.

The chain couples TRBV27 to TRBJ2-6, with TRBD1 matching 8 bases. This CDR3 has 17 residues. The germline V gene encodes CDR1 MNHEY and CDR2 SMNVEV (reference sequence). Germline trimming cut 2 bases from V and 4 bases from J; bases unmatched to any gene: 7. The CDR3 loop reads CASSLRRQGSGANVLTF. In DNA form, the CDR3 reads TGTGCCAGCAGTTTAAGACGACAGGGGTCCGGGGCCAACGTCCTGACTTTC.

This clonotype was recorded a few times. The chain combines TRBV12-3 or TRBV12-4 with TRBJ2-2; a weak D match, TRBD2 (6 bases). V lost 5 bases and J lost 3, with 13 bases in between. The CDR3 contains 15 residues. The CDR3 DNA sequence: TGTGCCAGCAGTCCCCGGGACTGGTACACCGGGGAGCTGTTTTTT. Its translation: CASSPRDWYTGELFF.

This clonotype was detected many times. The genes are TRBV6-2 or TRBV6-3 and TRBJ2-4; TRBD2 matches at 11 bases. The CDR3 is 16 amino acids. J was trimmed by 1 base and V by 6 bases; bases with no gene match: 5. The V gene's germline CDR1 is MNHEY and CDR2 SVGEGT. The CDR3 bases are TGTGCCAGCAGAGACCCTAGCGGGAGGGCCAAAAACATTCAGTACTTC. It yields the protein CASRDPSGRAKNIQYF.

The rearrangement uses TRBV3-1 and TRBJ2-2, with 8 bases identical to TRBD2. Germline values: CDR1 LGHDT, CDR2 YNNKEL (reference sequence). The CDR3 consists of 16 residues. J gave up 2 bases and V 9 bases, and 11 bases lay outside the gene matches. For the CDR3, the DNA is TGTGCCAGTACCTCCGGGGGGGGATTAAACACCGGGGAGCTGTTTTTT. Translation gives CASTSGGGLNTGELFF.